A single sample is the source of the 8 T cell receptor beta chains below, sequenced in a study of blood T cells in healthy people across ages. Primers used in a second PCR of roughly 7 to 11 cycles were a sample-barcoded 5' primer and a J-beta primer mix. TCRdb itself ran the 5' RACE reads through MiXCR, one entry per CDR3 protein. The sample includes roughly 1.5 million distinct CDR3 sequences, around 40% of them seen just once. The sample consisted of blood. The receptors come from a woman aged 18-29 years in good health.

The CDR3 protein is CASSILGDQPQHF. In DNA form, the CDR3 reads TGTGCCAGTAGTATTCTGGGAGACCAGCCCCAGCATTTT. The chain uses TRBV19 and TRBJ1-5; D gene ambiguous. Germline V CDR1 and CDR2: LNHDA, SQIVND (reference sequence). V was shortened by 3 bases and J by 7 bases, with 10 bases between the two germline ends. The CDR3 spans 13 residues.

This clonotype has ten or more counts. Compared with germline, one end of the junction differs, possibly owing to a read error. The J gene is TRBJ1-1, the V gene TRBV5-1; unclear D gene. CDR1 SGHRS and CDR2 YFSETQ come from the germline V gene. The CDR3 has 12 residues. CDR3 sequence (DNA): TGTGCCAGCAGCTTCACGAACACTGAAGCTTTCTTT. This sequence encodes CASSFTNTEAFF.

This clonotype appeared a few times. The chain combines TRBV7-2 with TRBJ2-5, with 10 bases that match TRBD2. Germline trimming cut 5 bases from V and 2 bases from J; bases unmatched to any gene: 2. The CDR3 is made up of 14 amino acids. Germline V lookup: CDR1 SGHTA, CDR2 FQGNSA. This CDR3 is CASSHSGGQETQYF. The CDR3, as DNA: TGTGCCAGCAGCCATAGCGGGGGGCAAGAGACCCAGTACTTC.

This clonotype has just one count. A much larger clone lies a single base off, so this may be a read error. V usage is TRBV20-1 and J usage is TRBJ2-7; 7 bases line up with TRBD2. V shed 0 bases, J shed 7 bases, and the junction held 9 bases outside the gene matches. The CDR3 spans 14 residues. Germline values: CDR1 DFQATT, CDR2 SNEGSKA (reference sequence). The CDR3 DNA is TGCAGTGCTAGAGATCGAGCGGGGTACAATGAGCAGTACTTC. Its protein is CSARDRAGYNEQYF.

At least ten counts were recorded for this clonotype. CDR3: CSAPGRQGGLGSYNEQFF. CDR3 nucleotide sequence: TGCAGTGCCCCGGGGAGGCAGGGTGGTTTGGGCTCCTACAATGAGCAGTTCTTC. The chain couples TRBV20-1 to TRBJ2-1, with D possibly matching TRBD2 (6 bases). The length of the CDR3 is 18 residues. The V and J ends lost 6 bases and 0 bases respectively, with 24 bases between them. Germline V gene data show CDR1 as DFQATT and CDR2 as SNEGSKA (reference sequence).

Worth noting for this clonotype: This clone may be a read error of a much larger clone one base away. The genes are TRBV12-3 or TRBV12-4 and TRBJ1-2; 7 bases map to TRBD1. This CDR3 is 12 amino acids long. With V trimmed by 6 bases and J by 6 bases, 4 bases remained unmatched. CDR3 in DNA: TGTGCCAGCAGGTACAGGGGCGATGGCTACACCTTC. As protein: CASRYRGDGYTF.

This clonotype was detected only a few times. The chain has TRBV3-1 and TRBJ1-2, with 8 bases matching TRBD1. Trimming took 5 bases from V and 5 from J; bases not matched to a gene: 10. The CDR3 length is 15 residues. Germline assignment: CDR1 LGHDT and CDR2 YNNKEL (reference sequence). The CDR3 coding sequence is TGTGCCAGCAGCTTGCCGGGACAGGACGAATATGGCTACACCTTC. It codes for CASSLPGQDEYGYTF.

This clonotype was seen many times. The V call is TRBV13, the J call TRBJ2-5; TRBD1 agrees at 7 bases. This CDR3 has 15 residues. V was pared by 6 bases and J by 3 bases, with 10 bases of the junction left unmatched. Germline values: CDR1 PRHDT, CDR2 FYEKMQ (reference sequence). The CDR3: CASSSLGTAEETQYF. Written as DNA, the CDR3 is TGTGCCAGCAGTTCTCTCGGGACAGCTGAAGAGACCCAGTACTTC. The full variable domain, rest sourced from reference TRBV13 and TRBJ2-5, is AAGVIQSPRHLIKEKRETATLKCYPIPRHDTVYWYQQGPGQDPQFLISFYEKMQSDKGSIPDRFSAQQFSDYHSELNMSSLELGDSALYFCASSSLGTAEETQYFGPGTRLLVL.